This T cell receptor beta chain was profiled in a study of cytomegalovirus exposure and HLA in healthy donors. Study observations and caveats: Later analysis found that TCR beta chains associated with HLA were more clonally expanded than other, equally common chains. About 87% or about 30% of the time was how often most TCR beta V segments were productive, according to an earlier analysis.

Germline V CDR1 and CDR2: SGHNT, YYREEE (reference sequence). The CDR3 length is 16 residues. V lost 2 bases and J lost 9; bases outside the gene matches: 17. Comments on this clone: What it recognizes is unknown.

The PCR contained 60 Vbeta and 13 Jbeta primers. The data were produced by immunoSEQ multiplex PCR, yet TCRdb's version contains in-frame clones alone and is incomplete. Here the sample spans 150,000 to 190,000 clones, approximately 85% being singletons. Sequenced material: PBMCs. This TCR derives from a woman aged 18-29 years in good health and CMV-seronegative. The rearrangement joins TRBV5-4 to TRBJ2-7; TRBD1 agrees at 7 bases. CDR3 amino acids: CASSLPGTEIRRVQYF. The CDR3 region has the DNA TGTGCCAGCAGCTTACCCGGGACAGAAATACGACGCGTGCAGTACTTC.